Listed below are T cell receptor beta chains from one sample, sequenced in a study of response to subunit inactivated influenza vaccine. TCRdb processed the RT-PCR reads anew with MiXCR; each CDR3 protein has one entry. This table holds some 500,000 distinct CDR3 sequences, over 10% found once. The sample was PBMCs from blood, taken 35 to 45 days after vaccination. Source of these receptors: a man in his fifties or sixties who received an inactivated influenza vaccine. Each CDR3 is given with its conserved first and last residue. Each record gives: J gene, D gene, V gene, clone size, CDR3 protein, CDR3 DNA. The D gene is left open where the match is weak. Where a row states a size, it is once, few, many or the class of an expanded clone; other rows omit it.

TRBJ2-7 | - | TRBV15 | - | CATSSLPGYEQYF | TGTGCCACCAGCAGCCTACCGGGGTACGAGCAGTACTTC
TRBJ1-6 | TRBD1 | TRBV6-2/TRBV6-3 | - | CASSYHDRGEAYNSPLHF | TGTGCCAGCAGTTACCACGACAGGGGCGAAGCCTATAATTCACCCCTCCACTTT
TRBJ1-1 | - | TRBV6-1 | many | CASRHAGAAGYGTEAFF | TGTGCCAGCAGACACGCGGGGGCGGCTGGTTATGGCACTGAAGCTTTCTTT
TRBJ2-2 | TRBD2 | TRBV15 | once | CATSRDSLAAGELFF | TGTGCCACCAGCAGAGATTCCCTAGCGGCCGGGGAGCTGTTTTTT
TRBJ2-1 | TRBD1 | TRBV28 | few | CASSFFRDSLNEQFF | TGTGCCAGCAGTTTTTTCCGGGACAGCCTCAATGAGCAGTTCTTC
TRBJ2-7 | TRBD2 | TRBV5-1 | few | CASSTGLAYEQYF | TGCGCCAGCAGCACGGGACTAGCTTACGAGCAGTACTTC
TRBJ1-1 | - | TRBV14 | - | CASSQETGIAEAFF | TGTGCCAGCAGCCAAGAAACGGGGATCGCTGAAGCTTTCTTT
TRBJ2-5 | TRBD1 | TRBV6-1 | - | CASSGDRGQETQYF | TGTGCCAGCAGTGGGGACAGAGGACAAGAGACCCAGTACTTC
TRBJ1-4 | TRBD1 | TRBV6-5 | - | CASSYDRVGREKLFF | TGTGCCAGCAGTTACGACAGGGTCGGGAGGGAAAAACTGTTTTTT
TRBJ2-4 | - | TRBV29-1 | - | CSVLFGNGKNIQYF | TGCAGCGTTTTATTCGGGAATGGCAAAAACATTCAGTACTTC
TRBJ2-5 | TRBD1 | TRBV7-9 | few | CASRRGQGRGETQYF | TGTGCCAGCAGACGAGGACAGGGAAGAGGAGAGACCCAGTACTTC
TRBJ2-7 | - | TRBV20-1 | few | CSAQRDNTGGYEQYF | TGCAGTGCTCAAAGGGACAATACTGGTGGCTACGAGCAGTACTTC
TRBJ1-2 | - | TRBV29-1 | many | CSVGAGRYGYTF | TGCAGCGTTGGGGCCGGGCGCTATGGCTACACCTTC
TRBJ2-7 | - | TRBV7-2 | few | CASSPRNRVYEQYF | TGTGCCAGCAGCCCTAGAAACAGGGTGTACGAGCAGTACTTC
TRBJ2-5 | TRBD1 | TRBV7-9 | few | CASSSIQGGQETQYF | TGTGCCAGCAGCTCGATACAGGGGGGCCAAGAGACCCAGTACTTC
TRBJ2-5 | - | TRBV20-1 | many | CSARTLQETQYF | TGCAGTGCCCGGACACTCCAAGAGACCCAGTACTTC
TRBJ2-7 | - | TRBV5-6 | - | CASSSPWTYEQYF | TGTGCCAGCAGCTCGCCCTGGACCTACGAGCAGTACTTC
TRBJ1-3 | - | TRBV15 | - | CATSRVQGHSGNTIYF | TGTGCCACCAGCAGAGTACAGGGACACTCTGGAAACACCATATATTTT
TRBJ2-2 | - | TRBV20-1 | few | CSARGAWGTGELFF | TGCAGTGCCCGTGGGGCCTGGGGGACCGGGGAGCTGTTTTTT
TRBJ2-1 | - | TRBV7-2 | - | CASSPLLNEQFF | TGTGCCAGCAGCCCATTACTGAATGAGCAGTTCTTC
TRBJ2-1 | TRBD1 | TRBV28 | - | CASSPGVTGGRNEQFF | TGTGCCAGCAGCCCAGGTGTGACAGGGGGTAGGAATGAGCAGTTCTTC
TRBJ1-6 | TRBD1 | TRBV3-1 | - | CASSPGQARSPLHF | TGTGCCAGCAGCCCAGGACAGGCTCGATCACCCCTCCACTTT
TRBJ2-1 | - | TRBV20-1 | few | CSARTPASSYNEQFF | TGCAGTGCTAGAACCCCAGCGAGCTCCTACAATGAGCAGTTCTTC
TRBJ2-7 | TRBD1 | TRBV15 | few | CATSRDLVSGGGYEQYF | TGTGCCACCAGCAGAGATTTAGTATCAGGGGGCGGCTACGAGCAGTACTTC
TRBJ2-7 | - | TRBV20-1 | few | CSARDGRIHTSYEQYF | TGCAGTGCTAGAGATGGGCGGATTCATACCTCCTACGAGCAGTACTTC
TRBJ2-7 | TRBD2 | TRBV10-3 | - | CAISETSEPSHEQYF | TGTGCCATCAGTGAGACTAGCGAACCTTCACACGAGCAGTACTTC
TRBJ2-3 | - | TRBV9 | - | CASSVGLSTDTQYF | TGTGCCAGCAGCGTGGGCCTAAGCACAGATACGCAGTATTTT
TRBJ1-2 | TRBD1 | TRBV27 | - | CASRRTGTGGNYGYTF | TGTGCCAGCAGACGCACCGGGACAGGGGGCAACTATGGCTACACCTTC
TRBJ2-5 | - | TRBV12-5 | many | CASALGQETQYF | TGTGCTAGTGCTCTTGGGCAAGAGACCCAGTACTTC
TRBJ1-1 | TRBD1 | TRBV7-9 | many | CASSSGQGVTEAFF | TGTGCCAGCAGCTCAGGACAGGGGGTAACTGAAGCTTTCTTT
TRBJ2-3 | - | TRBV12-3/TRBV12-4 | - | CASALGLRLSTDTQYF | TGTGCCAGCGCCCTAGGGTTGCGGCTTAGCACAGATACGCAGTATTTT
TRBJ2-7 | TRBD2 | TRBV7-2 | - | CASSLTSGRANEQYF | TGTGCCAGCAGCTTAACTAGCGGGAGGGCCAATGAGCAGTACTTC
TRBJ2-7 | TRBD2 | TRBV7-2 | - | CASSPSGGGSYEQYF | TGTGCCAGCAGCCCGAGCGGGGGGGGTTCCTACGAGCAGTACTTC
TRBJ2-5 | TRBD1 | TRBV15 | - | CATSRTGARQETQYF | TGTGCCACCAGCAGAACAGGGGCCCGCCAAGAGACCCAGTACTTC
TRBJ2-2 | - | TRBV12-3/TRBV12-4 | many | CASSLKSANTGELFF | TGTGCCAGCAGTTTAAAGTCAGCAAACACCGGGGAGCTGTTTTTT
TRBJ1-1 | - | TRBV7-8 | - | CASSSPDRYNTEAFF | TGTGCCAGCAGCTCCCCCGACAGGTATAACACTGAAGCTTTCTTT
TRBJ1-2 | - | TRBV29-1 | many | CSAETLRGYGYTF | TGCAGCGCCGAGACCCTCAGAGGCTATGGCTACACCTTC
TRBJ1-1 | - | TRBV24-1 | - | CATRSGLNTEAFF | TGTGCCACCCGATCGGGGCTGAACACTGAAGCTTTCTTT
TRBJ2-2 | TRBD2 | TRBV11-2 | few | CASSSRLAGYVTNTGELFF | TGTGCCAGCAGCTCCCGGCTAGCGGGATACGTCACGAACACCGGGGAGCTGTTTTTT
TRBJ1-2 | - | TRBV7-9 | - | CASSLKGESGYTF | TGTGCCAGCAGCTTAAAAGGGGAATCTGGCTACACCTTC
TRBJ2-3 | - | TRBV12-3/TRBV12-4 | - | CASSLNGVASTDTQYF | TGTGCCAGCAGTTTAAACGGCGTAGCTAGCACAGATACGCAGTATTTT
TRBJ2-7 | - | TRBV6-1 | - | CASRVRGAVYEQYF | TGTGCCAGCAGGGTAAGAGGGGCCGTCTACGAGCAGTACTTC
TRBJ2-6 | TRBD1 | TRBV7-8 | - | CASSSTPGQRDSGANVLTF | TGTGCCAGCAGCTCAACACCGGGACAGAGAGACTCTGGGGCCAACGTCCTGACTTTC
TRBJ2-1 | TRBD2 | TRBV11-1 | few | CASSPPFRLAGTYNEQFF | TGTGCCAGCAGCCCGCCTTTTAGACTAGCGGGTACCTACAATGAGCAGTTCTTC
TRBJ2-2 | TRBD1 | TRBV4-1 | few | CASSQLQGAVGELFF | TGCGCCAGCAGCCAATTACAGGGGGCGGTCGGGGAGCTGTTTTTT
TRBJ2-1 | - | TRBV2 | few | CASSEGRGRFF | TGTGCCAGCAGTGAAGGCCGGGGCCGGTTCTTC
TRBJ2-7 | TRBD1 | TRBV5-1 | - | CASSWGTGLYEQYF | TGCGCCAGCAGCTGGGGGACAGGGCTCTACGAGCAGTACTTC
TRBJ2-2 | - | TRBV20-1 | - | CSARVVGRYTGELFF | TGCAGTGCTAGAGTCGTGGGGCGCTACACCGGGGAGCTGTTTTTT
TRBJ2-1 | TRBD2 | TRBV5-6 | - | CASSFVGLAGGTNEQFF | TGTGCCAGCAGCTTCGTGGGACTAGCGGGGGGTACCAATGAGCAGTTCTTC
TRBJ2-1 | TRBD1 | TRBV4-2 | few | CASSQVGWDREWNEQFF | TGTGCCAGCAGCCAAGTAGGCTGGGACAGGGAGTGGAATGAGCAGTTCTTC
TRBJ2-3 | - | TRBV2 | - | CASRLGTEVDTQYF | TGTGCCAGCAGACTCGGGACGGAGGTCGATACGCAGTATTTT
TRBJ2-1 | - | TRBV24-1 | few | CATSEYNEQFF | TGTGCCACCAGTGAGTACAATGAGCAGTTCTTC
TRBJ2-1 | - | TRBV5-5 | - | CASSLEGRGGIWTYNEQFF | TGTGCCAGCAGCTTGGAGGGCAGGGGGGGGATTTGGACGTACAATGAGCAGTTCTTC